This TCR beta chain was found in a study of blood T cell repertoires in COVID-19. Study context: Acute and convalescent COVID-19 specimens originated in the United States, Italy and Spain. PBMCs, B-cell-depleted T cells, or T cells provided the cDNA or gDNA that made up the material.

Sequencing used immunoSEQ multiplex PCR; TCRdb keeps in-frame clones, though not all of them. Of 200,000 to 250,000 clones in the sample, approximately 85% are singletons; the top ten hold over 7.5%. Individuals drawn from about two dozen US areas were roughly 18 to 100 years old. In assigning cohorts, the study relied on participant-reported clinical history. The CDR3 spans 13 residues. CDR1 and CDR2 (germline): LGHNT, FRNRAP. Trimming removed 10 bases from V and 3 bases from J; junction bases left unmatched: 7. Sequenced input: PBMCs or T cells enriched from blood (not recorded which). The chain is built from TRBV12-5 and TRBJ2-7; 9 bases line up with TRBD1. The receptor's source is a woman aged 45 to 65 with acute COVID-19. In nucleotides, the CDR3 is TGTGCTACCGGGACAGGGAATAACTACGAGCAGTACTTC. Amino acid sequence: CATGTGNNYEQYF.